The rows below give T cell receptor beta chains drawn from one sample of a study of T cell repertoires in cytomegalovirus infection. Via MiXCR, TCRdb re-called the reads, giving one row per CDR3 protein. The table has approximately 910,000 distinct CDR3 sequences, approximately 31% seen once. What these receptors recognize is not known. The sequences come from cultured CD8+ T cells from PBMCs, collected from culture after CMV antigen stimulation. The receptors shown here come from a human donor in good health (CMV status not recorded). Some clones in this sample may be carry-over from other donors' samples. The CDR3 runs from the conserved cysteine through the conserved F or W. D genes are given only for firm matches. Clone size, where shown, is once, few, many, or a class for clones that have expanded.

J gene	clone size	V gene	D gene	CDR3 DNA	CDR3 protein
TRBJ1-6	once	TRBV6-2/TRBV6-3	.	TGTGCCAGCAGTTACTCTTCGCTTGACGATCCCTATAATTCACCCCTCCACTTT	CASSYSSLDDPYNSPLHF
TRBJ2-1	few	TRBV29-1	TRBD1	TGCAGCGCTCGGACAGGGTTCTCCTACAATGAGCAGTTCTTC	CSARTGFSYNEQFF
TRBJ2-7	few	TRBV6-1	.	TGTGCCAGCAGTGACAGACTAGCCTACGAGCAGTACTTC	CASSDRLAYEQYF
TRBJ1-5	.	TRBV2	TRBD1	TGTGCCAGCAGCGGCCGGGACAGGGGCGATCAGCCCCAGCATTTT	CASSGRDRGDQPQHF
TRBJ1-1	.	TRBV9	.	TGTGCCAGCAGCGTAGGGCCAGGGCCGGGAACTGAAGCTTTCTTT	CASSVGPGPGTEAFF
TRBJ2-1	.	TRBV27	.	TGTGCCAGCAGATTTCTAAGCTCCTACAATGAGCAGTTCTTC	CASRFLSSYNEQFF
TRBJ2-1	.	TRBV12-3/TRBV12-4	.	TGTGCCAGCAGTCCCAGGGGCGGGGTTGGTGAGCAGTTCTTC	CASSPRGGVGEQFF
TRBJ2-3	.	TRBV5-1	.	TGCGCCAGCAGCTTGGAGGGTGTCCAAGAGGATACGCAGTATTTT	CASSLEGVQEDTQYF
TRBJ2-7	few	TRBV27	TRBD2	TGTGCCATCTCCCCCCGCAGCGGGGCTCCCCACTACGAGCAGTACTTC	CAISPRSGAPHYEQYF
TRBJ2-2	.	TRBV7-6	TRBD2	TGTGCCAGCAGCTTAGTGAGCGGGGGTGCTATAGTTCGGACCGGGGAGCTGTTTTTT	CASSLVSGGAIVRTGELFF
TRBJ1-1	.	TRBV27	TRBD1	TGTGCCAGCAGTCCCGGACAGGGCCTGATGAACACTGAAGCTTTCTTT	CASSPGQGLMNTEAFF